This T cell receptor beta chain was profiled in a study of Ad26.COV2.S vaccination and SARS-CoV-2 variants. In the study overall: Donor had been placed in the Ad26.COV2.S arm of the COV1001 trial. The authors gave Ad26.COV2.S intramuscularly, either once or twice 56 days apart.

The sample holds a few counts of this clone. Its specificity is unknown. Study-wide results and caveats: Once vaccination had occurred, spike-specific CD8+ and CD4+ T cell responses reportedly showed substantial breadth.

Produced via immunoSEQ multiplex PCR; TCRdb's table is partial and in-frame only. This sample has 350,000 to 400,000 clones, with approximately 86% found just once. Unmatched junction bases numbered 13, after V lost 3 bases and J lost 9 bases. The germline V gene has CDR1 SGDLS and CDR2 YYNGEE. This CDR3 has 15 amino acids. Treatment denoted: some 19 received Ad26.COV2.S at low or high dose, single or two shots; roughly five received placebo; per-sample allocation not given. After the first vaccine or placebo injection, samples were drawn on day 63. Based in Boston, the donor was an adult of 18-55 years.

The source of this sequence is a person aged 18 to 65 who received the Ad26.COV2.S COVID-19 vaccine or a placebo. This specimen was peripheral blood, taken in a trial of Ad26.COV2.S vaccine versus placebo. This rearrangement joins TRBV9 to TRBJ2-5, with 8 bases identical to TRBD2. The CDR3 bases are TGTGCCAGCAGCGCCGACCCGGGGGGGCTGCCCGCCCAGTACTTC. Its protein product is CASSADPGGLPAQYF.